The following is a T cell receptor beta chain sequence with its context. Its antigen specificity is not known. There are no base qualities to consult, and no much larger clone falls within one base. CDR1 and CDR2, per the germline V gene, are MNHEY and SVGAGI. From cysteine to phenylalanine, the CDR3 is 15 amino acids long. Left in the record is the CDR3 DNA by itself, 45 bases read in frame from the first base. V loses 0 bases, J loses 3 bases, and the germline ends lie 11 bases apart. The immunoSEQ Assay, a bias-controlled multiplex PCR, was used to amplify TCRbeta CDR3 regions from genomic DNA. In the authors' own workflow: Within the assay, amplification of reference gene primers was used to estimate how many nucleated cells each sample contained. To quantify the absolute abundance of each unique TCRbeta CDR3 rearrangement, sequence reads were collapsed and filtered. For each sample, productive Simpson clonality was calculated as the square root of Simpson's diversity index across productive rearrangements. What TCRdb holds here is the immuneACCESS table cut down to in-frame rearrangements. Part of the clones is not present; checked against another copy, under half of the missing clones reflect an unresolved V gene, and the others are unexplained. V and J calls plus clone size are reproduced from that table; the DNA served to infer D and trimming. The sample data list approximately 250,000 clones, and around nine tenths of these were observed just once. Over 4% of the sample belongs to the ten largest clones.

This specimen belongs to a study of blood T cell repertoires in COVID-19 (dated by TCRdb to the early 2020s). With regard to the full study: Samples from collaborators originated in the United States, Italy and Spain and spanned both the acute and convalescent phases of COVID-19. The material from the prospective study consisted of cDNA or gDNA derived from T cells, B-cell-depleted T cells, or PBMCs. The dataset comprised deeply sampled blood TCRbeta repertoires from subjects exposed to, actively infected with, or recovered from COVID-19. The repertoires were released in a freely available public database meant as a resource for research on the immune response to SARS-CoV-2. Samples came from the ongoing ImmuneRACE study (first 160 participants) plus 1,254 subjects from 6 global collaborators. A de-identified subject ID, COVID-19 status, age in years and sex were almost always included in the sample metadata. Where available, HLA class I and class II types were taken from metadata supplied by the sample provider and were not determined by assay-based typing.

Here is what the overall study found, with its caveats: The quantity of clinical and demographic metadata differed by source and by participant and was supplied without curation.

Participants in the prospective study were enrolled through a virtual design, were aged roughly 18 to 100 years, and lived in approximately 25 United States geographic areas. Cohort assignment in the prospective study relied on participant-reported clinical history from a screening survey and a study questionnaire. Recovered participants in ImmuneRACE Cohort 3 were defined as having two consecutive negative NP/OP PCR tests, clearance from a healthcare professional, or resolution of symptoms. Mobile phlebotomists in the prospective study collected whole blood, serum and a nasopharyngeal or oropharyngeal swab from every participant. Prospective study participants could optionally give additional blood draws and questionnaires over an approximately two-month period. Prospective study blood samples were shipped either frozen or at room temperature before DNA extraction.

The sample comprised PBMCs or T cells enriched from blood (not recorded which). The source is a woman aged 30 to 39 who had recovered from COVID-19. The chain couples TRBV6-5 to TRBJ1-1; TRBD1 is a possible D gene, resting on 5 matching bases. The sequence in DNA is TGTGCCAGCAGTTACTCCCGCAGGGTGGACACTGAAGCTTTCTTT. The translation is CASSYSRRVDTEAFF.